These 2 T cell receptor beta chains were sequenced from one sample in a study of cytomegalovirus exposure and HLA in healthy donors (dated by TCRdb to the late 2010s). The library was generated by the immunoSEQ multiplex PCR assay. The multiplex PCR relied on a mix of 60 forward primers for TCR Vbeta segments and 13 reverse primers for TCR Jbeta segments. TCRdb obtained this table from immuneACCESS and retained in-frame rearrangements with V and J assigned. These tables miss some clones; where compared with another copy, unresolved V genes account for less than half of the shortfall, and the remainder is unexplained. This sample has under 200,000 clones in its table, and around 77% of those were observed once. The leading ten clones occupy 2% to 2.5% of the sample. Sequenced material: PBMCs. Receptors originate from a man aged 60-69 years in good health and CMV-seronegative.

This rearrangement joins TRBV10-3 to TRBJ2-5, with TRBD2 matching 9 bases. This CDR3 contains 16 residues. The V and J ends lost 6 bases and 2 bases, in that order; junction bases with no gene match: 10. CDR1 is ENHRY and CDR2 is SYGVKD in the germline V gene. The CDR3: CAISEGLAFPQETQYF. The DNA of the CDR3 is TGTGCCATCAGCGAAGGACTAGCGTTCCCTCAAGAGACCCAGTACTTC.

Comment on this clone: The germline gene is not matched at one end of the junction; a read error may be the cause. CDR3 in DNA: TGCAGCGTCGAAGACAGCTACGAGCAGTACTTC. Its protein is CSVEDSYEQYF. The chain uses TRBV29-1 and TRBJ2-7, with D perhaps matching TRBD1 (5 bases). Germline lookup yields CDR1 SQVTM and CDR2 ANQGSEA. The CDR3 is 11 amino acids.